Below, 10 T cell receptor beta chains from the same sample are listed, as sequenced in a study of T cells in women clearing cervical HPV infection. Profiling relied on immunoSEQ multiplex PCR, and the TCRdb table lists in-frame clones only, not all of them. The repertoire table contains 25,000 to 30,000 clones. Material: blood buffy coat. The receptor source for this set is a woman between 18 and 75 years old with a cervical HPV16 infection that either progressed to CIN3+ or cleared (not recorded which).

A word on this clone: The DNA ends 3 residues before the CDR3 does, and the rest of the CDR3 is filled in from the germline J gene. The gene calls are TRBV10-3 and TRBJ2-2; D is perhaps TRBD2 (6 bases). Germline V gene data show CDR1 as ENHRY and CDR2 as SYGVKD. CDR3 length: 14 amino acids. Trimming removed 7 bases at V and 1 base at J, with 10 bases between. Incomplete CDR3 DNA: TGTGCCATCACCGGGCGGGAGAACACCGGGGAG. Its protein product is CAITGRENTGE. The CDR3, in full, reads CAITGRENTGELFF.

Remarks on this clone: The read comes to an end 3 residues before the CDR3 does, leaving the germline J gene to fill in the end. The chain combines TRBV7-2 with TRBJ1-3; D is perhaps TRBD1 (6 bases). This CDR3 has 14 amino acids. CDR1 is SGHTA, CDR2 FQGNSA, per germline. V was shortened by 7 bases and J by 0 bases, with 10 bases between the two germline ends. Incomplete CDR3 DNA: TGTGCCAGCACCACGGACAGCTCTGGAAACACC. It specifies CASTTDSSGNT. The whole CDR3 protein is CASTTDSSGNTIYF.

Note on this clone: The CDR3 extends 3 residues past the end of the read, so its final part is completed from the germline J gene. The chain couples TRBV6-1 to TRBJ2-3, with TRBD1 matching 7 bases. CDR1 is MNHNS and CDR2 is SASEGT in the germline V gene. The length of the CDR3 is 16 residues. The CDR3 bases that were read are TGTGCCAGCAGTGATGTTAGGGGGCGCGTGGATCAGCCG. This codes for CASSDVRGRVDQP. The CDR3 reads in full as CASSDVRGRVDQPQYF.

Notes on this clone: The missing CDR3 end, 3 residues past where the read stops, is filled in from the germline J gene. The rearrangement joins TRBV7-9 to TRBJ1-2, with a weak D call TRBD1 (6 bases). The CDR3 length is 14 residues. The germline V gene encodes CDR1 SEHNR and CDR2 FQNEAQ (reference sequence). The DNA read from the CDR3 is TGTGCCAGCAAGTGGTGGACGGGACAAGAGACA. This translates into CASKWWTGQET. The CDR3, in full, reads CASKWWTGQETYTF.

As regards this clone: The CDR3 is cut off 3 residues early in the read; its end comes from the germline J gene. This chain connects TRBV10-3 to TRBJ1-2; 9 bases align to TRBD1. Germline CDR1 is ENHRY and CDR2 is SYGVKD. This CDR3 comprises 16 residues. The CDR3 sequence is CAISGQGVPSSYEYTF. The DNA read from the CDR3 is TGTGCCATCAGTGGACAGGGGGTCCCAAGCTCCTACGAA.

With respect to this clone: The read comes to an end 3 residues before the CDR3 does, leaving the germline J gene to fill in the end. The chain joins TRBV20-1 to TRBJ2-1, with TRBD2 matching 7 bases. J was trimmed by 1 base and V by 6 bases; bases with no gene match: 9. The CDR3 length is 15 residues. In germline, CDR1 is DFQATT, CDR2 SNEGSKA (reference sequence). CDR3 bases read: TGCAGTGCGTGGACTAGTAGGCTGTCCTACAATGAG. This translates into CSAWTSRLSYNE. The CDR3 in its entirety is CSAWTSRLSYNEQFF.

A remark on this clone: Read coverage stops 3 residues before the CDR3 terminus; the germline J gene supplies the remainder. This chain links TRBV18 with TRBJ2-2; 10 bases map to TRBD1. In germline, CDR1 is KGHSH, CDR2 LQKENI. The CDR3 has 14 residues. CDR3 DNA, as far as it was read: TGTGCCAGCTCACCGGAGGGACAGGGGACACCG. This translates into CASSPEGQGTP. The full CDR3 sequence reads CASSPEGQGTPLFF.

Concerning this clone itself: The observed sequence ends 3 residues before the CDR3 terminus, with the missing tail filled in from the germline J gene. The V call is TRBV7-2, the J call TRBJ2-4; TRBD1 agrees at 9 bases. Germline CDR1 reads SGHTA; CDR2 reads FQGNSA. The CDR3 length is 15 residues. The CDR3 DNA, read in part, is TGTGCCAGCAGCTTAGGGACAGGGGAGCTCTATGGT. It translates to CASSLGTGELYG. The entire CDR3 protein is CASSLGTGELYGQYF.

As to this clone: Sequencing ends 3 residues short of the CDR3 end; the germline J gene provides the rest. The chain has TRBV5-1 and TRBJ2-2; weak D call: TRBD1 (5 bases). Deletions cut 0 bases from V and 4 bases from J, with 10 bases between. The length of the CDR3 is 15 residues. The germline V gene has CDR1 SGHRS and CDR2 YFSETQ. CDR3 DNA, as far as it was read: TGCGCCAGCAGCTTGGTTGGGGCCGGCACCGGGGAG. This sequence encodes CASSLVGAGTGE. In full, the CDR3 is CASSLVGAGTGELFF.

On this clone: The read halts 3 residues ahead of the CDR3 end, with the missing end drawn from the germline J gene. The rearrangement uses TRBV7-2 and TRBJ2-2; D perhaps matches TRBD1 (5 bases). Germline lookup yields CDR1 SGHTA and CDR2 FQGNSA. The CDR3 runs 15 residues. This chain's CDR3 is CASSLSGQKSEKLFF. The DNA read from the CDR3 is TGTGCCAGCAGCTTATCAGGACAAAAGAGTGAAAAG.